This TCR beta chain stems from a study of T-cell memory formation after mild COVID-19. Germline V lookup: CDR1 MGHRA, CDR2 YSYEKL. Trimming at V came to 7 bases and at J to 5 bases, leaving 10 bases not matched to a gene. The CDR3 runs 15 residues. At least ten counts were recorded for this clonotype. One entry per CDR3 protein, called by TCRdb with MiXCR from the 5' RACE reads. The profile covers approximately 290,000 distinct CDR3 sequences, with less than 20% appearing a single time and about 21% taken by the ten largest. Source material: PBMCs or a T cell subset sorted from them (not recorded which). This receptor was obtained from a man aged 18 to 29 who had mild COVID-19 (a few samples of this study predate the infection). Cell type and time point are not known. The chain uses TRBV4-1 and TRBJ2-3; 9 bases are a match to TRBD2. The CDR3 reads CASNPSGGLVDTQYF. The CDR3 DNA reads TGCGCCAGCAATCCCAGCGGGGGGCTCGTAGATACGCAGTATTTT.